The T cell receptor beta chain under discussion was sequenced for a study of T cell changes during pregnancy in multiple sclerosis. Assay used: immunoSEQ multiplex PCR; TCRdb lists only in-frame clones, some missing. Of fewer than 130,000 clones in the sample, roughly nine tenths were seen once. Germline V CDR1 and CDR2: LNHNV, YYDKDF (reference sequence). This CDR3 spans 15 amino acids. Trimming took 6 bases from V and 5 from J, leaving 18 bases between them. This TCR was sampled from a female donor with multiple sclerosis, enrolled in a pregnancy study. Material: peripheral blood, obtained after pregnancy. The chain uses TRBV15 and TRBJ2-3; D possibly corresponds to TRBD1 (6 bases). CDR3 bases: TGTGCCACCAGAGAAGACAGGATGGGTGAAGATACGCAGTATTTT. This gives the protein CATREDRMGEDTQYF.